These 22 T cell receptor beta chains came from one sample sequenced in a study of blood T cell repertoires in COVID-19. Profiling relied on immunoSEQ multiplex PCR, and the TCRdb table lists in-frame clones only, not all of them. The table has approximately 180,000 clones, roughly 84% seen once; the top ten hold 18%. The sample was peripheral blood. The receptors were sampled from a person aged 70 to 85 with COVID-19, enrolled during active disease.

The rearrangement joins TRBV18 to TRBJ1-5; no definite D call. Germline CDR1 reads KGHSH; CDR2 reads LQKENI. CDR3 length equals 16 residues. Trimming took off 3 bases at V and 5 bases at J, with 17 bases between the two ends. Here the CDR3 reads CASSPGGAGADQPQHF. CDR3 in DNA: TGTGCCAGCTCACCGGGCGGCGCAGGAGCGGATCAGCCCCAGCATTTT.

The rearrangement links TRBV19 to TRBJ2-3, with 9 bases identical to TRBD1. V gave up 6 bases and J gave up 4 bases; unmatched junction bases: 11. The CDR3 runs 16 residues. Per germline, CDR1 LNHDA and CDR2 SQIVND (reference sequence). The CDR3 is CASRPQGASVADTQYF. The CDR3 nucleotides read TGTGCCAGTAGACCACAGGGGGCTAGCGTGGCAGATACGCAGTATTTT.

This clone was observed a handful of times. The chain is built from TRBV3-1 (or the pseudogene TRBV3-2) and TRBJ2-6, with D perhaps matching TRBD2 (6 bases). The CDR3 extends over 18 amino acids. Looked up from germline, CDR1 is LGHDT and CDR2 is YNNKEL (reference sequence). Trimming took off 4 bases at V and 3 bases at J, with 19 bases between the two ends. The CDR3 DNA is TGTGCCAGCAGCCCCCGTAGGAGGGGTAACCGTGGGGCCAACGTCCTGACTTTC. Amino acids: CASSPRRRGNRGANVLTF.

This chain connects TRBV6-5 to TRBJ2-7, with 8 bases fitting TRBD1. V lost 11 bases, J lost 1 base, and 10 bases stayed unmatched. Germline V gene sequence: CDR1 MNHEY, CDR2 SVGAGI. The CDR3 contains 14 residues. This CDR3 reads CAAHRGTTSYEQYF. In nucleotides, the CDR3 is TGTGCCGCTCACAGGGGGACAACGTCCTACGAGCAGTACTTC.

The chain combines TRBV14 with TRBJ1-1; 8 nucleotides agree with TRBD1. V was pared by 0 bases and J by 3 bases, with 6 bases of the junction left unmatched. The germline V gene encodes CDR1 SGHDN and CDR2 FVKESK. The CDR3 spans 16 residues. CDR3: CASSQDLGQVDTEAFF. CDR3 DNA sequence: TGTGCCAGCAGCCAAGACTTGGGACAGGTGGACACTGAAGCTTTCTTT.

V gene TRBV11-3 combines with J gene TRBJ2-7, with D maybe TRBD2 (5 bases). The CDR3 runs 14 residues. CDR1 is SGHNT, CDR2 YENEEA, per germline. Trimming cost V 5 bases and J 0 bases, with 11 bases left between them. The chain's CDR3 is CASSTTGSSYEQYF. For the CDR3, the DNA is TGTGCCAGCAGCACGACTGGGAGCTCCTACGAGCAGTACTTC.

CDR3 sequence: CASSYFAGNSNQPQHF. The CDR3 DNA is TGTGCCAGCAGTTATTTCGCAGGGAATAGCAATCAGCCCCAGCATTTT. The chain couples TRBV6-2 or TRBV6-3 to TRBJ1-5; D possibly corresponds to TRBD1 (5 bases). Germline values: CDR1 MNHEY, CDR2 SVGEGT. The V end lost 3 bases, the J end lost 0 bases, and 12 bases lay between the germline ends. CDR3 length equals 16 residues.

The chain joins TRBV18 to TRBJ2-7; D is perhaps TRBD1 (5 bases). Deletions cut 6 bases from V and 1 base from J, with 19 bases between. Per germline, CDR1 KGHSH and CDR2 LQKENI. The CDR3 totals 16 residues. CDR3 in DNA: TGTGCCAGCTCCGAAACCCCCCCGACAGCATCCTACGAGCAGTACTTC. Its translation is CASSETPPTASYEQYF.

The gene calls are TRBV4-3 and TRBJ2-2; 10 bases match TRBD2. The V segment lost 4 bases and the J segment 6 bases; nucleotides outside the gene matches: 23. From germline, CDR1 is LGHNA and CDR2 YSLEER. The CDR3 loop spans 21 amino acids. As DNA, the CDR3 is TGCGCCAGCAGCCCATCCCCCACGGGGCTAGCGGGAGCCGGGTTCCCCGGGGAGCTGTTTTTT. Translation: CASSPSPTGLAGAGFPGELFF.

This chain joins TRBV29-1 and TRBJ1-2; no definite D call. V shed 3 bases and J shed 6 bases, with 14 bases lying between them. This CDR3 has 13 amino acids. Germline V CDR1 and CDR2: SQVTM, ANQGSEA. The CDR3 nucleotides are TGCAGCGTTGAGATGCAGGATAAACATGGCTACACCTTC. Its protein product is CSVEMQDKHGYTF.

This chain links TRBV27 with TRBJ2-7; 7 bases are a match to TRBD1. V trimming: 4 bases; J trimming: 6 bases; junction bases outside the gene matches: 12. The germline V gene has CDR1 MNHEY and CDR2 SMNVEV (reference sequence). The CDR3 is 15 amino acids. CDR3 sequence: CASSSGQALRGEQYF. For the CDR3, the DNA is TGTGCCAGCAGTTCCGGACAGGCTCTCAGGGGCGAGCAGTACTTC.

This clone was seen only once. V and J are TRBV9 and TRBJ1-2; tentative D call: TRBD1 (5 bases). There are 14 residues in the CDR3. The V end lost 6 bases, the J end lost 4 bases, and 16 bases lay between the germline ends. Germline CDR1 is SGDLS and CDR2 is YYNGEE. Here the CDR3 DNA reads TGTGCCAGCAATACACAAGATGACAGCTATGGCTACACCTTC. Residues: CASNTQDDSYGYTF. Filled out from reference TRBV9 and TRBJ1-2, the complete variable domain reads DSGVTQTPKHLITATGQRVTLRCSPRSGDLSVYWYQQSLDQGLQFLIQYYNGEERAKGNILERFSAQQFPDLHSELNLSSLELGDSALYFCASNTQDDSYGYTFGSGTRLTVV.

The chain employs TRBV30 and TRBJ2-1, with 9 bases matching TRBD2. The CDR3 is 14 residues long. Germline V gene lookup returns CDR1 GTSNPN and CDR2 SVGIG (reference sequence). The J segment lost 10 bases and the V segment lost 4 bases, leaving 11 bases of the junction unmatched. Written as DNA, the CDR3 is TGTGCCTGGACGGCGGGAGGGCCTATGCAGGAGCAGTTCTTC. Translating gives CAWTAGGPMQEQFF.

As DNA, the CDR3 is TGTGCCAGCAGCCCAGGACTAGCGGGCACAGATACGCAGTATTTT. Its translation: CASSPGLAGTDTQYF. The rearrangement uses TRBV6-6 and TRBJ2-3, with 10 bases fitting TRBD2. This CDR3 has 15 residues. Germline V gene data show CDR1 as MNHNY and CDR2 as SVGAGI (reference sequence). The ends lost 6 bases at V and 1 base at J; junction bases unmatched: 4.

This clone counts as medium-sized. The chain links TRBV6-4 to TRBJ2-2, with D possibly matching TRBD2 (5 bases). Germline CDR1 and CDR2: MRHNA and SNTAGT. The germline V and J ends were trimmed by 3 bases and 5 bases, with 10 bases remaining between them. CDR3 length: 14 amino acids. Here the CDR3 reads CASSEGSETGELFF. The CDR3 DNA reads TGTGCCAGCAGTGAAGGGAGCGAGACCGGGGAGCTGTTTTTT.

This sequence joins TRBV28 and TRBJ1-1, with a tentative D call TRBD1 (6 bases). Germline CDR1 reads MDHEN; CDR2 reads SYDVKM. Trimming removed 5 bases at V and 5 bases at J, with 12 bases between. The CDR3 spans 13 residues. CDR3 loop: CASSLDRLTEAFF. The CDR3 DNA reads TGTGCCAGCAGTCTTGACAGGCTAACTGAAGCTTTCTTT.

The V gene is TRBV28, the J gene TRBJ1-5; 11 bases line up with TRBD1. CDR1 MDHEN and CDR2 SYDVKM come from the germline V gene. The CDR3 totals 17 residues. Germline trimming cut 4 bases from V and 3 bases from J; bases unmatched to any gene: 8. The CDR3 nucleotides read TGTGCCAGCAGTTCGACCGGGACAGGGGGAATCAATCAGCCCCAGCATTTT. This codes for CASSSTGTGGINQPQHF.

The chain joins TRBV9 to TRBJ2-3, with 7 bases fitting TRBD2. Germline V CDR1 and CDR2: SGDLS, YYNGEE. The CDR3 is made up of 14 amino acids. Trimming at V came to 4 bases and at J to 5 bases, leaving 7 bases not matched to a gene. The CDR3 DNA reads as TGTGCCAGCAGCTTCGGACTAGGTCTAGATACGCAGTATTTT. Encoded protein: CASSFGLGLDTQYF. Together with reference TRBV9 and TRBJ2-3, the CDR3 gives the full variable domain: DSGVTQTPKHLITATGQRVTLRCSPRSGDLSVYWYQQSLDQGLQFLIQYYNGEERAKGNILERFSAQQFPDLHSELNLSSLELGDSALYFCASSFGLGLDTQYFGPGTRLTVL.

A few counts support this clone. V gene TRBV19 combines with J gene TRBJ1-1; a possible D gene is TRBD1 (5 bases). In germline, CDR1 is LNHDA, CDR2 SQIVND (reference sequence). CDR3 length: 16 residues. V was cut by 5 bases and J by 11 bases, with 27 bases left in between. CDR3 nucleotides: TGTGCCAGTAGTCGCTTATTCGGTGGGGCGCCCGCTGGGGCTTTCTTT. The encoded protein is CASSRLFGGAPAGAFF.

This rearrangement joins TRBV28 to TRBJ1-1; 8 positions agree with TRBD1. This CDR3 is 17 amino acids long. Germline V gene sequence: CDR1 MDHEN, CDR2 SYDVKM. V shed 10 bases, J shed 1 base, and the junction held 17 bases outside the gene matches. The DNA for the CDR3 is TGTGCCATCTCAGCAGTAGGGCAGGGGGCTCGGAACACTGAAGCTTTCTTT. Protein product: CAISAVGQGARNTEAFF.

In this sample, this clone turned up once. The chain carries TRBV27 and TRBJ2-3; D remains ambiguous. Trimming stripped 1 base from V and 0 bases from J, with 11 bases between. CDR3 size: 16 residues. Germline V gene sequence: CDR1 MNHEY, CDR2 SMNVEV (reference sequence). The CDR3 coding sequence is TGTGCCAGCAGTTTATTGTCACCCAGAAGCACAGATACGCAGTATTTT. The encoded protein is CASSLLSPRSTDTQYF.

The chain carries TRBV19 and TRBJ1-2, with D maybe TRBD1 (5 bases). V dropped 3 bases and J dropped 7 bases, with 15 bases sitting between them. Germline CDR1 is LNHDA and CDR2 is SQIVND (reference sequence). This CDR3 is 14 amino acids long. CDR3 sequence reads: CASSISRAKGGYTF. CDR3 bases: TGTGCCAGTAGTATCAGCAGGGCCAAGGGTGGCTACACCTTC.